This T cell receptor beta chain was sequenced during a study of cytotoxic CD8 clonotypes in ibrutinib-treated CLL (dated by TCRdb to about 2021). Regarding the research as a whole: The cohort included around 15 treatment-naive and roughly ten relapsed/refractory patients; around 18 were IGHV unmutated. Partial responses were observed in around 25 patients and complete responses in 2; after a median follow-up of around 68 months, remission was maintained in 14 patients and progression was observed in approximately twelve. Samples at response were collected after a median of about twelve months of treatment, with a range of 6 to 36 months. Samples averaged approximately 260,000 productive templates and just under 95,000 productive rearrangements. Of the roughly 90 people in the trial, some 28 had longitudinal samples available. Cryopreserved peripheral blood mononuclear cells were collected at three points: before therapy, at response, and at either sustained remission or disease progression. Every remission and progressive disease sample was obtained while ibrutinib was still being received by the patients. Study-wide conclusions, independent of this receptor: Public clonotypes were found to be uncommon and were observed to contract or remain stable during treatment; the increase in clonality was shown to reflect expansion of private clonotypes at ibrutinib response. Clonality rose at ibrutinib response, remained stable during sustained remission, and dropped back toward baseline at progression. Sampling times were not matched between patients in sustained remission and patients whose disease was progressing, and lymph node repertoires were not examined. Baseline clonality exceeded that of age-matched healthy donors and correlated strongly with circulating CD8+ T-cell counts.

A MiSeq instrument was used for deep resolution sequencing, which targeted depths ranging from 1 in 1 million up to 1 in 200,000 T cells, with coverage averaging 10x for each clonotype. The immunoSEQ hsTCRB Kit was used to generate the TCR beta libraries. As for the authors' bioinformatics: The data were analyzed with ImmunoSEQ Analyzer and ImmunoSEQ Data Assistant, and V, D and J gene assignments followed IMGT definitions. Clonality, which ranges from 0 to 1, was calculated as one minus the normalized Shannon entropy of productive rearrangement frequencies. Only overrepresented clonotypes making up at least 0.05% of each patient's repertoire were included in the public clonotype analysis. Repertoires from some twelve age-matched healthy donors in immuneACCESS were used as clonality controls. TCRdb carries this immuneACCESS record with in-frame sequences only. Its versions omit some clonotypes, under half of them owing to an unresolved V gene in the studies checked, with the rest unexplained. Clonal size and the V and J genes are those of that table, whereas D and trimming came from the DNA. The sample contains about 160,000 clones, under 85% of them found a single time. 3.5% to 5.5% of the sample is in the top ten clones.

Comment on this clone: What this receptor recognizes is not known. No base qualities exist here, and no much larger clone lies one base off it.

CDR1 is given as SGHTA and CDR2 as FQGTGA, both from the germline V gene. V lost 5 bases and J lost 7 bases, and the count of bases not matched to a germline gene is 5. Taken from cysteine to phenylalanine, the CDR3 has 13 residues. CDR3 DNA is the only sequence kept; it has 39 bases, read in frame from the first base. The sample's time point label, in plain terms: approximately 2 years on ibrutinib. For TCR beta library preparation, about 2.1 micrograms of genomic DNA were extracted from the cryopreserved PBMCs. High-throughput TCR beta sequencing was performed on longitudinal blood samples from CLL patients receiving ibrutinib monotherapy. The patients were enrolled in a single-center, open-label phase 2 trial of ibrutinib monotherapy.

The receptor chain draws on TRBV7-3 and TRBJ1-5; the junction holds 7 bases that match TRBD1. The clonotype originates from a human donor with chronic lymphocytic leukemia. This sample comprised PBMCs, obtained after 24 months of ibrutinib treatment. In nucleotide form, the sequence is TGTGCCAGCAGCCAGGGGGGTAGGCAGCCCCAGCATTTT. It is translated as CASSQGGRQPQHF.